The 2 T cell receptor beta chains below all came from one sample that was sequenced in a study of early T cells in non-severe SARS-CoV-2 infection. TCRdb independently ran MiXCR on the 5' RACE reads; one entry per CDR3 protein. This sample has fewer than 65,000 distinct CDR3 sequences, with roughly 8.7% found just once. The specimen was whole blood, collected at baseline. These receptors were taken from an adult who was a healthcare worker with PCR-confirmed SARS-CoV-2 infection or an uninfected control (not recorded which).

The V gene is TRBV10-3, the J gene TRBJ2-1, with 8 bases identical to TRBD2. V lost 6 bases to trimming and J lost 8 bases; unmatched junction nucleotides: 18. Germline CDR1 and CDR2: ENHRY and SYGVKD. The CDR3 runs to 17 residues. CDR3 DNA sequence: TGTGCCATCAGGGGGGCCCTCGGGAGCGGGAGTAAGGATGAGCAGTTCTTC. It specifies CAIRGALGSGSKDEQFF.

The chain has TRBV7-2 and TRBJ1-2; D gene unclear. Germline CDR1 and CDR2: SGHTA and FQGNSA. The CDR3 consists of 13 residues. V shed 5 bases and J shed 1 base, with 8 bases lying between them. CDR3 bases: TGTGCCAGCAGCCTCATGGGTAACTATGGCTACACCTTC. Translating it yields CASSLMGNYGYTF.